These 16 T cell receptor beta chains were sequenced from one sample in a study of T cell changes during pregnancy in multiple sclerosis (dated by TCRdb to the late 2010s). Libraries were made using the immunoSEQ multiplex PCR assay. In its TCRdb copy, this immuneACCESS table keeps in-frame sequences only and misses some clones. Where compared with another copy, unresolved V genes explain less than half of these, and the others have no known cause. In all, the sample holds around 69,000 clones, and approximately 92% of those were seen once. 2.3% of the sample lies in the top ten. Here the sequenced sample was peripheral blood, taken in the first trimester of pregnancy. All receptors derive from a female donor with multiple sclerosis, enrolled in a pregnancy study.

The chain recombines TRBV11-2 with TRBJ2-5; no clear D gene. V was pared by 5 bases and J by 0 bases, with 13 bases between. Germline CDR1 and CDR2: SGHAT and FQNNGV. This CDR3 is 15 amino acids long. The CDR3 is CASSQALTHQETQYF. Written as DNA, the CDR3 is TGTGCCAGCAGCCAGGCTTTGACGCACCAAGAGACCCAGTACTTC.

V gene TRBV12-5 combines with J gene TRBJ2-1; 16 bases fit TRBD2. The CDR3 is 20 residues long. With 5 bases clipped from V and 5 bases from J, the junction kept 15 bases outside the gene matches. Germline values: CDR1 LGHNT, CDR2 FRNRAP. CDR3 sequence: CASGTAFGTSGRAVDNEQFF. The CDR3 nucleotides read TGTGCTAGTGGTACCGCCTTCGGGACTAGCGGGAGGGCCGTCGACAATGAGCAGTTCTTC. The complete variable domain, with remaining parts taken from reference TRBV12-5 and TRBJ2-1, reads DARVTQTPRHKVTEMGQEVTMRCQPILGHNTVFWYRQTMMQGLELLAYFRNRAPLDDSGMPKDRFSAEMPDATLATLKIQPSEPRDSAVYFCASGTAFGTSGRAVDNEQFFGPGTRLTVL.

V usage is TRBV7-9 and J usage is TRBJ2-3; TRBD2 might be the D (6 bases). The CDR3 length is 15 residues. V dropped 1 base and J dropped 0 bases, with 8 bases sitting between them. CDR1 is SEHNR, CDR2 FQNEAQ, per germline (reference sequence). The CDR3 region has the DNA TGTGCCAGCAGCTTAGAACTAGCCAGCACAGATACGCAGTATTTT. This gives the protein CASSLELASTDTQYF.

This sequence joins TRBV13 and TRBJ1-1; D not certain. Trimming cost V 5 bases and J 1 base, with 8 bases left between them. CDR3 size: 13 residues. Germline CDR1 reads PRHDT; CDR2 reads FYEKMQ (reference sequence). The CDR3 is CASSRGGNTEAFF. The CDR3 nucleotides are TGTGCCAGCAGCCGCGGTGGGAACACTGAAGCTTTCTTT.

The genes are TRBV6-5 and TRBJ2-5, with 10 bases fitting TRBD2. V lost 7 bases, J lost 4 bases, and 9 bases stayed unmatched. The CDR3 contains 15 residues. The germline gives CDR1 MNHEY, CDR2 SVGAGI. CDR3 DNA: TGTGCCAGCACAAGACTAGCGGGCTTTGCAGAGACCCAGTACTTC. It yields the protein CASTRLAGFAETQYF.

The chain joins TRBV15 to TRBJ1-1, with a possible D match to TRBD1 (5 bases). The CDR3 extends over 14 amino acids. CDR1 is LNHNV and CDR2 is YYDKDF in the germline V gene (reference sequence). V shed 5 bases and J shed 0 bases, with 10 bases lying between them. The chain's CDR3 is CATSARDLNTEAFF. In DNA, the CDR3 is TGTGCCACCAGCGCCCGGGACTTGAACACTGAAGCTTTCTTT.

The CDR3 DNA sequence: TGTGCCAGCAGCCCCCCACCAGGGTACACTGAAGCTTTCTTT. Translation gives CASSPPPGYTEAFF. The genes are TRBV7-2 and TRBJ1-1; TRBD1 might be the D (5 bases). The CDR3 runs 14 residues. CDR1 is SGHTA, CDR2 FQGNSA, per germline. V dropped 5 bases and J dropped 3 bases, with 13 bases sitting between them.

This rearrangement joins TRBV10-3 to TRBJ2-7; D may be TRBD2 (6 bases). V lost 2 bases, J lost 1 base, and 24 bases lay in between. Germline V gene data show CDR1 as ENHRY and CDR2 as SYGVKD. The CDR3 is 19 amino acids. CDR3 amino acids: CAISERGPAGRSYSYEQYF. The CDR3 DNA is TGTGCCATCAGTGAGAGGGGCCCAGCGGGTCGATCCTATTCCTACGAGCAGTACTTC.

The chain uses TRBV18 and TRBJ1-2, with D unresolved. In germline, CDR1 is KGHSH, CDR2 LQKENI. The CDR3 spans 16 residues. With 3 bases removed from V and 0 bases from J, the gap between germline ends came to 14 bases. Written as DNA, the CDR3 is TGTGCCAGCTCACCCCGAGGCCGTAAGGCTAACTATGGCTACACCTTC. Translating gives CASSPRGRKANYGYTF.

The rearrangement links TRBV4-3 to TRBJ2-2, with D hard to call. This CDR3 spans 15 amino acids. CDR1 and CDR2 (germline): LGHNA, YSLEER. With 0 bases removed from V and 8 bases from J, the gap between germline ends came to 13 bases. Here the CDR3 reads CASSQDRQSRGELFF. DNA for the CDR3: TGCGCCAGCAGCCAAGATCGCCAAAGCAGGGGGGAGCTGTTTTTT.

This chain uses TRBV19 with TRBJ2-2; 13 bases fit TRBD2. The CDR3 runs to 17 residues. The ends lost 5 bases at V and 5 bases at J; junction bases unmatched: 8. The germline V gene encodes CDR1 LNHDA and CDR2 SQIVND (reference sequence). The CDR3 loop is CASSGAATSGRTGELFF. The CDR3 DNA sequence: TGTGCCAGTAGTGGCGCCGCGACTAGCGGGAGGACCGGGGAGCTGTTTTTT.

This clone was found once. V is TRBV7-2 and J is TRBJ1-2, with TRBD1 identical over 11 bases. This CDR3 is 15 amino acids long. J lost 7 bases, V lost 1 base, and 5 bases had no gene match. The germline gives CDR1 SGHTA, CDR2 FQGNSA. Here the CDR3 DNA reads TGTGCCAGCAGCTTAGGGACAGGGGGCTCTGGTGGCTACACCTTC. The encoded protein is CASSLGTGGSGGYTF.

The chain has TRBV5-4 and TRBJ2-7; TRBD2 is a possible D gene (6 bases). This CDR3 has 13 residues. Trimming shortened V by 2 bases and J by 5 bases, and 11 bases separated the two germline ends. The germline CDR1 and CDR2 sequences are SGHNT and YYREEE (reference sequence). Here the CDR3 reads CASSFRRGDEQYF. The CDR3 DNA follows: TGTGCCAGCAGCTTTCGGAGGGGCGACGAGCAGTACTTC.

This clone was picked up one time. The CDR3 reads CASSWGQGAGQPQHF. The DNA of the CDR3 is TGTGCCAGCAGTTGGGGACAGGGGGCTGGTCAGCCCCAGCATTTT. The rearrangement links TRBV6-6 to TRBJ1-5, with 12 positions matching TRBD1. The CDR3 runs 15 residues. The V gene's germline CDR1 is MNHNY and CDR2 SVGAGI (reference sequence). Trimming removed 4 bases from V and 6 bases from J; junction bases left unmatched: 4.

The rearrangement joins TRBV19 to TRBJ2-1; 14 nucleotides line up with TRBD2. V was clipped by 8 bases and J by 7 bases; unmatched bases: 22. The CDR3 contains 20 residues. Germline CDR1 reads LNHDA; CDR2 reads SQIVND (reference sequence). The CDR3 nucleotides are TGTGCCAGTGGGACAGGGCGTATAACGACTAGCGGGAGGGCCGGGAATGAGCAGTTCTTC. It is translated as CASGTGRITTSGRAGNEQFF.

The chain carries TRBV20-1 and TRBJ2-7; possibly TRBD1 for D (6 bases). V was shortened by 4 bases and J by 6 bases, with 10 bases between the two germline ends. The CDR3 has 11 amino acids. Germline V gene data show CDR1 as DFQATT and CDR2 as SNEGSKA (reference sequence). The CDR3 is CSANREREQYF. The CDR3 region has the DNA TGCAGTGCTAACAGGGAACGCGAGCAGTACTTC.